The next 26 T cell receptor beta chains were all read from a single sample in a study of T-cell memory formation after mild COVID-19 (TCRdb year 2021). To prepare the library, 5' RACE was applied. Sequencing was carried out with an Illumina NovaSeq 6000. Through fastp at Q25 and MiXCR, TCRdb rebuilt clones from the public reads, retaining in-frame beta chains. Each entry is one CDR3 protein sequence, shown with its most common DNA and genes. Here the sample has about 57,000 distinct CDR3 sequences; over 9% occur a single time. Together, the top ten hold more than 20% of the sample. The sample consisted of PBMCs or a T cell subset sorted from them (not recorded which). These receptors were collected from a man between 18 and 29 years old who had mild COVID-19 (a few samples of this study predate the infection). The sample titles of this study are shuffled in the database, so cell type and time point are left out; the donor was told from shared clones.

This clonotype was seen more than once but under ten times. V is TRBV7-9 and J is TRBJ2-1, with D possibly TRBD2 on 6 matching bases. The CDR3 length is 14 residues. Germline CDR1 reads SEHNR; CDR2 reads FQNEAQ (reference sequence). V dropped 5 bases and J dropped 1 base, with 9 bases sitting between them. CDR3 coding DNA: TGTGCCAGCAGCGCGGGGAATTCCTACAATGAGCAGTTCTTC. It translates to CASSAGNSYNEQFF.

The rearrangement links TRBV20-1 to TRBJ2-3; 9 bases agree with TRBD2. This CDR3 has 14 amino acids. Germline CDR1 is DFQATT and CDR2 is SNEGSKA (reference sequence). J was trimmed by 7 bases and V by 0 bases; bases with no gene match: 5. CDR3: CSARDSGGTNTQYF. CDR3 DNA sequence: TGCAGTGCTAGAGATAGCGGGGGTACTAATACGCAGTATTTT.

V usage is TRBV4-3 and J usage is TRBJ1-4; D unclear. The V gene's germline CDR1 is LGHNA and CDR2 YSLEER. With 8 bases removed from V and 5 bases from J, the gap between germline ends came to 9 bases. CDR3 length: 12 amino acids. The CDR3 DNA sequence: TGCGCCAGCGGAGGGATGAATGAAAAACTGTTTTTT. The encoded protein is CASGGMNEKLFF.

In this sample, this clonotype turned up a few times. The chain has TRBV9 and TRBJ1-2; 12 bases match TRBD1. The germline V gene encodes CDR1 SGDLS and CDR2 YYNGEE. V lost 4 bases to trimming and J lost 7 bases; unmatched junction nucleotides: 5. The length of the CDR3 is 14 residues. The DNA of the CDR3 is TGTGCCAGCAGCTACGGGACAGGGGGCACTGGCTACACCTTC. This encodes CASSYGTGGTGYTF.

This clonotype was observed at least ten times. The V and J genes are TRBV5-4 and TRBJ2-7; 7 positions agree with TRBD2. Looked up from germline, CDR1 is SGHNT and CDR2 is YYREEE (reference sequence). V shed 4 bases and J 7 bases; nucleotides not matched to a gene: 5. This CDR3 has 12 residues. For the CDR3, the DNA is TGTGCCAGCAGCATCGACGGGAGGGAGCAGTACTTC. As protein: CASSIDGREQYF.

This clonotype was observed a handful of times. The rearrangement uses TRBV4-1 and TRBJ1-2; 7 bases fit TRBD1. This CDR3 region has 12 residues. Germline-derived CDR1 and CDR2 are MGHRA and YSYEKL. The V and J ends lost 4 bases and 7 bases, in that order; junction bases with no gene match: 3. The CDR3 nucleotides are TGCGCCAGCAGCCTGGGACAGAGTGGCTACACCTTC. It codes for CASSLGQSGYTF.

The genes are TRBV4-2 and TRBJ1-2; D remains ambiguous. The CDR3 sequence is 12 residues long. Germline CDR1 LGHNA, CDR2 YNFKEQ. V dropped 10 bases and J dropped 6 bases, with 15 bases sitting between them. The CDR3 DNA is TGTGCCACCGGGAGGACTGAGAATGGCTACACCTTC. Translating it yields CATGRTENGYTF.

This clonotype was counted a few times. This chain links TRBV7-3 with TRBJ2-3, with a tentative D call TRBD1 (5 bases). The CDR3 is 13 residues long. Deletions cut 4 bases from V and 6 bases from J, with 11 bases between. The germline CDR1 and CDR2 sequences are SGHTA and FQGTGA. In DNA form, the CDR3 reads TGTGCCAGCAGCTCGCAAAACAGGGATACGCAGTATTTT. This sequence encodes CASSSQNRDTQYF. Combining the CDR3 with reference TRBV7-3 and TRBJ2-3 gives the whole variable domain GAGVSQTPSNKVTEKGKYVELRCDPISGHTALYWYRQSLGQGPEFLIYFQGTGAADDSGLPNDRFFAVRPEGSVSTLKIQRTERGDSAVYLCASSSQNRDTQYFGPGTRLTVL.

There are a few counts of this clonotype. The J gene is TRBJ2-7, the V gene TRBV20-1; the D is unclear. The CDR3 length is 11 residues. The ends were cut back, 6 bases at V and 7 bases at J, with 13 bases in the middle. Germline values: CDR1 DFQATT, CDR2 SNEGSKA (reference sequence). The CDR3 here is CSAPVQGEQYV. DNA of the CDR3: TGCAGTGCCCCGGTCCAAGGAGAGCAGTACGTC.

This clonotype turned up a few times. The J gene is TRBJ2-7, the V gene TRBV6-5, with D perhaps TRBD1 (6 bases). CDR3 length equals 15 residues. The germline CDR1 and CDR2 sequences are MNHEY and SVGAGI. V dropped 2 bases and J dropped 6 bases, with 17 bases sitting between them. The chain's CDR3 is CASSYKPRTDGEQYF. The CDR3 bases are TGTGCCAGCAGTTACAAACCCCGGACAGACGGCGAGCAGTACTTC.

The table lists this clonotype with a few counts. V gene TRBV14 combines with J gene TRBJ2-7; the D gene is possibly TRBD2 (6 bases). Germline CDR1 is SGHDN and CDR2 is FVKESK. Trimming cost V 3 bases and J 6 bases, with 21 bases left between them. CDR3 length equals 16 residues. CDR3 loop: CASSHSRDSPCVEQYV. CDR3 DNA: TGTGCCAGCAGCCACTCCAGGGACTCCCCCTGTGTCGAGCAGTACGTC.

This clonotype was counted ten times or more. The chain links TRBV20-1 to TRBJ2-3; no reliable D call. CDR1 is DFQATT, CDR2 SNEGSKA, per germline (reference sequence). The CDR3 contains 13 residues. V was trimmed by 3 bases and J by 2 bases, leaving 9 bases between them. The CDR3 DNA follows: TGCAGTGCTAGTGATCTAGTCACAGATACGCAGTATTTT. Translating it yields CSASDLVTDTQYF.

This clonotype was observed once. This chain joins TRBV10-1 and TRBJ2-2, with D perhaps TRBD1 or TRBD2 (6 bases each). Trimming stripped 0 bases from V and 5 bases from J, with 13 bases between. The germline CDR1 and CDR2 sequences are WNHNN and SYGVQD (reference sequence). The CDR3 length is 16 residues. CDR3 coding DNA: TGCGCCAGCAGTGAGTCGTTGCAGGGGAGGACCGGGGAGCTGTTTTTT. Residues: CASSESLQGRTGELFF.

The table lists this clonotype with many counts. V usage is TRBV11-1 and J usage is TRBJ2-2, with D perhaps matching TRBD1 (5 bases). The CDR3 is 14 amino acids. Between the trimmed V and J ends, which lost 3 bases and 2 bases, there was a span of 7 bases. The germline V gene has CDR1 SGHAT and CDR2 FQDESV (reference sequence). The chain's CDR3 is CASSLTANTGELFF. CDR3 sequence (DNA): TGTGCCAGCAGCTTGACAGCAAACACCGGGGAGCTGTTTTTT.

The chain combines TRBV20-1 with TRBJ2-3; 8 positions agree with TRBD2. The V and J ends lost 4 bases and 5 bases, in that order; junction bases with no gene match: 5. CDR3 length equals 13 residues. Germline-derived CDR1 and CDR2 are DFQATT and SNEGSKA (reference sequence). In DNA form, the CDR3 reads TGCAGTGCTACTGAGCGGGGGCGAGATACGCAGTATTTT. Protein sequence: CSATERGRDTQYF.

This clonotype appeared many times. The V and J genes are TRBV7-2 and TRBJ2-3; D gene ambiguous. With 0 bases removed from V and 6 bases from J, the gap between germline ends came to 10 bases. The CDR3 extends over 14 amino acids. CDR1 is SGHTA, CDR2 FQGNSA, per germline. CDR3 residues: CASSLATPKDTQYF. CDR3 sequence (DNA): TGTGCCAGCAGCTTAGCCACACCTAAGGATACGCAGTATTTT.

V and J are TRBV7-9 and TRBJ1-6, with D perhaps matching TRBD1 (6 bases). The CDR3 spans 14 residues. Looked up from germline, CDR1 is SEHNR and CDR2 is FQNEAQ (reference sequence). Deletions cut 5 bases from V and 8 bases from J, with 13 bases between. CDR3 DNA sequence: TGTGCCAGCAGCAACGACAGGTGGGATTCACCCCTCCACTTT. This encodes CASSNDRWDSPLHF.

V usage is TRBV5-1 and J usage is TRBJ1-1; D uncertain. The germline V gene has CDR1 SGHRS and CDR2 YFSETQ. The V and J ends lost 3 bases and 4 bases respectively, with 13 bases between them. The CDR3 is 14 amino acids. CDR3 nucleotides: TGCGCCAGCAGCTATGGAGGGCGGAGCACTGAAGCTTTCTTT. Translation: CASSYGGRSTEAFF.

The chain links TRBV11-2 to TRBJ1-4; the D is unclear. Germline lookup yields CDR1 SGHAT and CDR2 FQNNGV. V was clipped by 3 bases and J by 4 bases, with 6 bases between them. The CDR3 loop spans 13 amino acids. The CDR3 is CASSFSFNEKLFF. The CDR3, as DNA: TGTGCCAGCAGCTTCTCTTTTAATGAAAAACTGTTTTTT.

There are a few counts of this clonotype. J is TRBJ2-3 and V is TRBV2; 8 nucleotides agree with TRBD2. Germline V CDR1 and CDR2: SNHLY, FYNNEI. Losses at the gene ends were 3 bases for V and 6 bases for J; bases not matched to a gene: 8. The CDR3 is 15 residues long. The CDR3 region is CASSDHSGAGDTQYF. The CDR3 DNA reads TGTGCCAGCAGTGATCATAGCGGGGCTGGGGATACGCAGTATTTT.

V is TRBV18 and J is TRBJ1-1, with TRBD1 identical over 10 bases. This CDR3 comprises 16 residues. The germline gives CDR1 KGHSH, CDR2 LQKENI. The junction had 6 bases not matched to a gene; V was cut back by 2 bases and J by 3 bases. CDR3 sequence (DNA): TGTGCCAGCTCACCAAAGACAGGGGGCGTATACACTGAAGCTTTCTTT. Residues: CASSPKTGGVYTEAFF.

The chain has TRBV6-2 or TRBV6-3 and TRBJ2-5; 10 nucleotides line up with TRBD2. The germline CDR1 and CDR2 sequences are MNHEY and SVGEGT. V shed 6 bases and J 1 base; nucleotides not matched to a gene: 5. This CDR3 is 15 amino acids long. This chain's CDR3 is CASRKAGGPQETQYF. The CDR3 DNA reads TGTGCCAGCAGGAAAGCGGGGGGGCCCCAAGAGACCCAGTACTTC.

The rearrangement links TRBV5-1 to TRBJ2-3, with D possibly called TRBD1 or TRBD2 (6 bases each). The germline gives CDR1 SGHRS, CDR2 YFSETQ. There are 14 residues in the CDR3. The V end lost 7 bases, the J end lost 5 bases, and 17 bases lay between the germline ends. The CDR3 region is CASAQRGAGDTQYF. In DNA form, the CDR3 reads TGCGCCAGCGCTCAGAGGGGGGCCGGAGATACGCAGTATTTT.

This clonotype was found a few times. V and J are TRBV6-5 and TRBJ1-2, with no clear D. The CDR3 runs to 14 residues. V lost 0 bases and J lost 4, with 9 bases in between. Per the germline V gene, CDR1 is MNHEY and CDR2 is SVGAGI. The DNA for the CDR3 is TGTGCCAGCAGTTACTCGAAGGGCAGCTATGGCTACACCTTC. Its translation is CASSYSKGSYGYTF.

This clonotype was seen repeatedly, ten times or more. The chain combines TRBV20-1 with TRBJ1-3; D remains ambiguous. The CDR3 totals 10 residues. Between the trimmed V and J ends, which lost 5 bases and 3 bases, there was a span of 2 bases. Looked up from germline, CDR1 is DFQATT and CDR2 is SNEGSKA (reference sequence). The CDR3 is CSARGNTIYF. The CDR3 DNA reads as TGCAGTGCTCGTGGAAACACCATATATTTT.

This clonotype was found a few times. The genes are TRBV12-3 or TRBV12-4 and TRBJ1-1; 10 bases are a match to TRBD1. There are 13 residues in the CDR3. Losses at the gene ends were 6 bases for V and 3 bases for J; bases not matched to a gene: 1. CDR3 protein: CASSGTGDTEAFF. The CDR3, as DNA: TGTGCCAGCAGCGGGACAGGGGACACTGAAGCTTTCTTT.